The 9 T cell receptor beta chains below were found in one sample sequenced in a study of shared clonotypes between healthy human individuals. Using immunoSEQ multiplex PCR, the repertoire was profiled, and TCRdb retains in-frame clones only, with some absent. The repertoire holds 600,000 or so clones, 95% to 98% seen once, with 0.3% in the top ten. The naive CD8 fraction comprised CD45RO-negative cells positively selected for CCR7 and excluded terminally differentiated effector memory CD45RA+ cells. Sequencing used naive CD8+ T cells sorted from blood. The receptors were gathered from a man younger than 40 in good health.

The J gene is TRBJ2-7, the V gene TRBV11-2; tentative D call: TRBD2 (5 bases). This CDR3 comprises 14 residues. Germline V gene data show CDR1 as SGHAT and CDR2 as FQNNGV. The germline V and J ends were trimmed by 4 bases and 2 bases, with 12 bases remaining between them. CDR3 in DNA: TGTGCCAGCAGCTCTCCGACTACCCCCTACGAGCAGTACTTC. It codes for CASSSPTTPYEQYF.

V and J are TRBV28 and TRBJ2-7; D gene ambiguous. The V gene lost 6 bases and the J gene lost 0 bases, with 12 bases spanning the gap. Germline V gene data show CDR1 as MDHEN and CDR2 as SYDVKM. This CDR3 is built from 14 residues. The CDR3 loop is CASRKDRNSYEQYF. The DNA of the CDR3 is TGTGCCAGCAGGAAGGACCGAAACTCCTACGAGCAGTACTTC. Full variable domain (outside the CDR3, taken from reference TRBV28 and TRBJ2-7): DVKVTQSSRYLVKRTGEKVFLECVQDMDHENMFWYRQDPGLGLRLIYFSYDVKMKEKGDIPEGYSVSREKKERFSLILESASTNQTSMYLCASRKDRNSYEQYFGPGTRLTVT.

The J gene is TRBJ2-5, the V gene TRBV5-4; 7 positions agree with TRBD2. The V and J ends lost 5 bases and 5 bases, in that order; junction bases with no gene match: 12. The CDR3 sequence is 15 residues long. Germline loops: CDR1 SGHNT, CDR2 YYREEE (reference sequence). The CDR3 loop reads CASSTAGVGTETQYF. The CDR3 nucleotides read TGTGCCAGCAGTACTGCGGGGGTTGGAACCGAGACCCAGTACTTC.

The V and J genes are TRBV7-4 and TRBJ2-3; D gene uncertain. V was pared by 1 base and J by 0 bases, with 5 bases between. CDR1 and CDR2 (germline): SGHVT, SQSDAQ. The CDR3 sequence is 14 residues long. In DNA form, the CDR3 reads TGTGCCAGCAGCTTAGAAGGCAGCACAGATACGCAGTATTTT. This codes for CASSLEGSTDTQYF.

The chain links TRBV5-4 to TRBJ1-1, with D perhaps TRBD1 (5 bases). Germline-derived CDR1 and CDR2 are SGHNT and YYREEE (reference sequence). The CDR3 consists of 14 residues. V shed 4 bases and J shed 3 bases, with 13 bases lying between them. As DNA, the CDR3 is TGTGCCAGCAGCGTGACATGGGGGGACACTGAAGCTTTCTTT. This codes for CASSVTWGDTEAFF.

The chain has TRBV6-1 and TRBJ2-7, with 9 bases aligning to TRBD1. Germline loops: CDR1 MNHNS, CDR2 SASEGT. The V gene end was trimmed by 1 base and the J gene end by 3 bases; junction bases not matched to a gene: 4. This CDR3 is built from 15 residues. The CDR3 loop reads CASSEETGGVYEQYF. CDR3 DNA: TGTGCCAGCAGTGAAGAGACAGGGGGGGTCTACGAGCAGTACTTC.

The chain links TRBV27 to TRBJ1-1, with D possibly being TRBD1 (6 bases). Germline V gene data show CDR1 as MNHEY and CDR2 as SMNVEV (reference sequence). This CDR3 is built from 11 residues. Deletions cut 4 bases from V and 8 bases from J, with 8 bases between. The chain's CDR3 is CASSYGTEAFF. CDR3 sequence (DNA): TGTGCCAGCAGTTACGGGACAGAAGCTTTCTTT.

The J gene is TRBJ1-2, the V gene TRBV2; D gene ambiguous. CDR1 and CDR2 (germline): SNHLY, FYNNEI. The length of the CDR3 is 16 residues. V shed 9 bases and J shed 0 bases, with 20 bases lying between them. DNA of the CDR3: TGTGCCAGACTGGGTGGGAATTCCCCCACTAACTATGGCTACACCTTC. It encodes CARLGGNSPTNYGYTF.

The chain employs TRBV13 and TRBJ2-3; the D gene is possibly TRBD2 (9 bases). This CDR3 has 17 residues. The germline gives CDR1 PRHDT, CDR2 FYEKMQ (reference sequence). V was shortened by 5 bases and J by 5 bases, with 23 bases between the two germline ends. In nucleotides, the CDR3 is TGTGCCAGCAGCCCAGGGGGCGGGAGGGCCGACAGAGATACGCAGTATTTT. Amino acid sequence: CASSPGGGRADRDTQYF.